The present T cell receptor (beta chain) was sequenced within a study of lymphopenia after photon versus proton radiotherapy. CDR1 is SEHNR, CDR2 FQNEAQ, per germline (reference sequence). The CDR3 has 13 residues. V lost 5 bases, J lost 4 bases, and 8 bases lay in between. Clones were read by immunoSEQ multiplex PCR, and TCRdb kept only the in-frame ones, dropping some. Altogether 35,000 to 45,000 clones are present, 85% to 90% being singletons, with the ten largest covering around 2.9%. Study-level results: Oligoclonal CD8+ Temra expansion after nadir drove photon patients' diversity drop.

On this clone: The antigen is unknown.

The chain has TRBV7-9 and TRBJ2-2; D not resolved. The sample in question was peripheral blood, obtained from a patient treated with photon-based radiotherapy. The sequence came from a man aged 50-60 years with gastric cancer. This CDR3 is CASSPRSTGELFF. Here the CDR3 DNA reads TGTGCCAGCAGCCCCAGGAGCACCGGGGAGCTGTTTTTT.